This TCR beta chain originates from a study of metastatic and nonmetastatic thyroid tumors. At the level of the study: For malignant and benign thyroid patients, tumor or nodule tissue and blood were the sources whose repertoires were compared.

The length of the CDR3 is 15 residues. Germline-derived CDR1 and CDR2 are SGHVS and FQNEAQ. Trimming cost V 5 bases and J 5 bases; bases outside gene matches: 11. This clone was picked up one time. TCRdb re-analyzed the PCR reads through MiXCR. Among about 47,000 clones listed, about 25% were seen once. There were no patients who had received any treatment before thyroid surgery. The sequence derives from a male donor with papillary thyroid cancer or a benign thyroid nodule (not recorded which). Some clones in this sample may be carry-over from other donors' samples. This rearrangement joins TRBV7-8 to TRBJ2-7, with 8 bases lining up with TRBD2. Sample: blood. The CDR3 region is CASSPPRLALNEQYF. The CDR3 coding sequence is TGTGCCAGCAGCCCTCCGAGACTAGCGTTAAACGAGCAGTACTTC.